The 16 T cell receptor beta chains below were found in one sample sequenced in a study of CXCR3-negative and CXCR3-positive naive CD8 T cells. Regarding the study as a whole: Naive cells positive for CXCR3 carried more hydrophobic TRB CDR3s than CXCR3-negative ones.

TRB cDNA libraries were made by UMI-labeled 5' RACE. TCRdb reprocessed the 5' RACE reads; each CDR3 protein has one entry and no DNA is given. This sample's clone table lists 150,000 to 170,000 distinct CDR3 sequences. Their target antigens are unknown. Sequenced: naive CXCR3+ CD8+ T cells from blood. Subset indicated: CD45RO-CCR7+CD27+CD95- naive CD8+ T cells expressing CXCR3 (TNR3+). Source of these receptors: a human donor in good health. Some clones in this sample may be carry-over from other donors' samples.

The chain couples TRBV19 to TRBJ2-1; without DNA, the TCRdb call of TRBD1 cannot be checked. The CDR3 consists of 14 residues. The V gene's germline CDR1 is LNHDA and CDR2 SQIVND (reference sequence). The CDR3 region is CASSIGQTGDEQFF.

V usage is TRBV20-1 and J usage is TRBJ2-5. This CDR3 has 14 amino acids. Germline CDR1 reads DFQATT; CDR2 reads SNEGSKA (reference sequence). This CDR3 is CSAYSSGLQETQYF.

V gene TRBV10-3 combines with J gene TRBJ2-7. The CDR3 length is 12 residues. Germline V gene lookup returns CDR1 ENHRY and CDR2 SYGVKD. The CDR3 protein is CAISGATYEQYF.

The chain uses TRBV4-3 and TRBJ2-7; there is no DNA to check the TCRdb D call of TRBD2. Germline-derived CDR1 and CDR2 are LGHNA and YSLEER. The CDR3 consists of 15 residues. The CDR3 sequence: CASSQEQGEGYEQYF.

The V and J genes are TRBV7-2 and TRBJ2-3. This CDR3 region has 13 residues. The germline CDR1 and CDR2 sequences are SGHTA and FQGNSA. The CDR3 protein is CASSFAWADTQYF.

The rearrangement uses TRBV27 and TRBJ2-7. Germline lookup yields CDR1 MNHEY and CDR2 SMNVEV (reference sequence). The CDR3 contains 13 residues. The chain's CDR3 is CASSYRGSYEQYF.

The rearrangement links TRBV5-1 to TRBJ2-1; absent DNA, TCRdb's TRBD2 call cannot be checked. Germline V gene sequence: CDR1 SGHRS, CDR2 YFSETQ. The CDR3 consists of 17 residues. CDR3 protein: CASSLPTALLAYNEQFF.

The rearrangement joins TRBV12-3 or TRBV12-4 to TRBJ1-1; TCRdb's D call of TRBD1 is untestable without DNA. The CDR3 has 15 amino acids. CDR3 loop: CASSLERRGGTEAFF.

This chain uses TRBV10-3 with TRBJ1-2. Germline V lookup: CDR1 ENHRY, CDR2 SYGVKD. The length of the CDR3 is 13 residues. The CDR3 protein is CAISEPDNYGYTF.

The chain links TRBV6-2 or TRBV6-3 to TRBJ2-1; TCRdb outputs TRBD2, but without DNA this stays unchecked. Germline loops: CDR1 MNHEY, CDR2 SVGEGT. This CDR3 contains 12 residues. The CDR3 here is CASTERDNEQFF.

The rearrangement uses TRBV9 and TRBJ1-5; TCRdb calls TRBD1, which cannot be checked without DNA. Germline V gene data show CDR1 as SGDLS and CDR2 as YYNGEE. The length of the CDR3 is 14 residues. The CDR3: CASSPGGLNQPQHF.

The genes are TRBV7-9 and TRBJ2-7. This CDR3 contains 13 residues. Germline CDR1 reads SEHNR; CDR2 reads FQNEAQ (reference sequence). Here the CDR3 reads CASSLSGDYEQYF.

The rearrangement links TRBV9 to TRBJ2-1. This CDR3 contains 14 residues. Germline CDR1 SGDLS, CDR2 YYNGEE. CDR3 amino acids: CASSPYDGRGEQFF.

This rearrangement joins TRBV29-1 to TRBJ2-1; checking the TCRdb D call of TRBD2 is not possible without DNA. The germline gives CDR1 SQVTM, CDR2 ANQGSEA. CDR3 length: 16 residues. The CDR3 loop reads CSAEGWTSGVLDEQFF.

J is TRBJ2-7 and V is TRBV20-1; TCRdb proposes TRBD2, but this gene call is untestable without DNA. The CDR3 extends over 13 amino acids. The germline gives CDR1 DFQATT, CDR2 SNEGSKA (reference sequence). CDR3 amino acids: CSATRTSWYEQYF.

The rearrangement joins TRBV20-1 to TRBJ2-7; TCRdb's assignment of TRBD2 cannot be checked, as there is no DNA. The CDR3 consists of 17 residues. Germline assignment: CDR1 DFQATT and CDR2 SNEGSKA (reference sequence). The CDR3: CSAPSFYLAGDSYEQYF.